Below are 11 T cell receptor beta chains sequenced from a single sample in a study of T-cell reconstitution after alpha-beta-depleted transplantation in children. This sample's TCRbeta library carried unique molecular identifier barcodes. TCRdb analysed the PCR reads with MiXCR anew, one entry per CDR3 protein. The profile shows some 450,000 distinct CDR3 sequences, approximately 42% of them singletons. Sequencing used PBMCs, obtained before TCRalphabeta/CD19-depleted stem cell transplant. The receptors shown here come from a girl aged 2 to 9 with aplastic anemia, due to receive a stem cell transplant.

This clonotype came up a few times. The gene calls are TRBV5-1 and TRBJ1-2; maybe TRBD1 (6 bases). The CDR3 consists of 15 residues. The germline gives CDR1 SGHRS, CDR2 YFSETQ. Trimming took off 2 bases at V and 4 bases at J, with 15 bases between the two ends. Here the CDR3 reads CASSLTITGTYGYTF. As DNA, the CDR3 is TGCGCCAGCAGCTTAACCATTACAGGGACCTATGGCTACACCTTC.

CDR3 amino acids: CASSLTPSGPYNEQFF. DNA for the CDR3: TGCGCCAGCAGCCTAACCCCTAGCGGGCCATACAATGAGCAGTTCTTC. This rearrangement joins TRBV5-1 to TRBJ2-1, with 8 bases identical to TRBD2. Germline CDR1 reads SGHRS; CDR2 reads YFSETQ. The CDR3 runs to 16 residues. Unmatched junction bases numbered 10, after V lost 4 bases and J lost 4 bases.

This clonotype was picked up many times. The CDR3 nucleotides read TGTGCCAGCAGCCCAGGTCGGAGCTCCTACAATGAGCAGTTCTTC. Its protein is CASSPGRSSYNEQFF. The V call is TRBV4-2, the J call TRBJ2-1; D gene unclear. This CDR3 comprises 15 residues. V was shortened by 4 bases and J by 0 bases, with 10 bases between the two germline ends. Germline V gene sequence: CDR1 LGHNA, CDR2 YNFKEQ.

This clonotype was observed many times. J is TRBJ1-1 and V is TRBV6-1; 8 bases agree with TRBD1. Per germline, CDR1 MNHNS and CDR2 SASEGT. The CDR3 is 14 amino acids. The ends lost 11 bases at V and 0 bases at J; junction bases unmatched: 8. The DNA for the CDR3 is TGTGCCGGGCGGACAGGGAAAATGAACACTGAAGCTTTCTTT. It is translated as CAGRTGKMNTEAFF.

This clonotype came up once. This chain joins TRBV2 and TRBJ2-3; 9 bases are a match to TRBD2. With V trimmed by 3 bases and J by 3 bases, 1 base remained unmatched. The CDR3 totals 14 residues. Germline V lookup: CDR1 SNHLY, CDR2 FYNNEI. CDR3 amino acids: CASSERGGTDTQYF. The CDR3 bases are TGTGCCAGCAGTGAGCGGGGGGGAACAGATACGCAGTATTTT.

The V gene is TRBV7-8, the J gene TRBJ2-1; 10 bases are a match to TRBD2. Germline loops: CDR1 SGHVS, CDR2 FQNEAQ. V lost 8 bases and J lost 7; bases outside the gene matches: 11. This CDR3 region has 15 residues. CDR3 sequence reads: CASCYLAGAQNEQFF. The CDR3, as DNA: TGTGCCAGCTGCTACCTAGCGGGAGCCCAAAATGAGCAGTTCTTC. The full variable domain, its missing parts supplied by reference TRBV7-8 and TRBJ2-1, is GAGVSQSPRYKVAKRGQDVALRCDPISGHVSLFWYQQALGQGPEFLTYFQNEAQLDKSGLPSDRFFAERPEGSVSTLKIQRTQQEDSAVYLCASCYLAGAQNEQFFGPGTRLTVL.

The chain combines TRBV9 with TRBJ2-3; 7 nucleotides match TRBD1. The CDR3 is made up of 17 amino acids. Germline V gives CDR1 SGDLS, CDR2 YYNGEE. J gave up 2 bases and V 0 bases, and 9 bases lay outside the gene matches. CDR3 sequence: CASSVEGRDRDTDTQYF. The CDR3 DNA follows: TGTGCCAGCAGCGTAGAAGGACGGGACAGAGACACAGATACGCAGTATTTT.

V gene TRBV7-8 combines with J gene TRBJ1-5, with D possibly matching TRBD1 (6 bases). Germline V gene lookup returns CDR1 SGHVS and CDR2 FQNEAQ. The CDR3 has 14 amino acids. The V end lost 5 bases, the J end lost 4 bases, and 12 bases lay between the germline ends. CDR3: CASSAGTLNQPQHF. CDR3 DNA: TGTGCCAGCAGCGCCGGGACACTGAATCAGCCCCAGCATTTT.

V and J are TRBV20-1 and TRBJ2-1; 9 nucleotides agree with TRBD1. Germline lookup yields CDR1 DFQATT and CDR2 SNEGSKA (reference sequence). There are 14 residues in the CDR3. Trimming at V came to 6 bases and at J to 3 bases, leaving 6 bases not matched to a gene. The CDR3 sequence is CSAWGQGHYNEQFF. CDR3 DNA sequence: TGCAGTGCCTGGGGACAGGGTCACTACAATGAGCAGTTCTTC.

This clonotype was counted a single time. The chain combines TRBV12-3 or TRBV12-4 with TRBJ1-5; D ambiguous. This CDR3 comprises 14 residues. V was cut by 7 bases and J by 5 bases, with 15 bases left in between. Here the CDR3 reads CASTVAGRDQPQHF. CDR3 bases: TGTGCCAGCACCGTCGCGGGGAGGGATCAGCCCCAGCATTTT.

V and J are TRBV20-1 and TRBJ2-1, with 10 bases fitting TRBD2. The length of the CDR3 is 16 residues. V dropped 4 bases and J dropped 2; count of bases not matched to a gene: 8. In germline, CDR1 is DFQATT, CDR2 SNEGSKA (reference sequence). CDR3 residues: CSATDPGLATYNEQFF. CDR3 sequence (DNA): TGCAGTGCTACGGACCCGGGACTAGCGACCTACAATGAGCAGTTCTTC.